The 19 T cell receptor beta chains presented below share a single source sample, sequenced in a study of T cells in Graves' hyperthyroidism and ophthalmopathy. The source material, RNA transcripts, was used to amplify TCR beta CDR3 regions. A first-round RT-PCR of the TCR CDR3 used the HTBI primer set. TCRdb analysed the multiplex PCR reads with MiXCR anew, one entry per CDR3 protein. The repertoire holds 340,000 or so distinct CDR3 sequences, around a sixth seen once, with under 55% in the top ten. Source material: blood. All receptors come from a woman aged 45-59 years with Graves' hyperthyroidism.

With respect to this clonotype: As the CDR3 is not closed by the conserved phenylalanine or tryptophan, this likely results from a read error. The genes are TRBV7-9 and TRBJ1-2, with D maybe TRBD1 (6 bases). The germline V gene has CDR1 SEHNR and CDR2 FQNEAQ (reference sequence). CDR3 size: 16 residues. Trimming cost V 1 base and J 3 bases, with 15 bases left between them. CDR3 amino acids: CASSLGGGRFDYGYTS. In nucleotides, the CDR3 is TGTGCCAGCAGCTTAGGGGGGGGCCGGTTCGACTATGGCTACACCTCC.

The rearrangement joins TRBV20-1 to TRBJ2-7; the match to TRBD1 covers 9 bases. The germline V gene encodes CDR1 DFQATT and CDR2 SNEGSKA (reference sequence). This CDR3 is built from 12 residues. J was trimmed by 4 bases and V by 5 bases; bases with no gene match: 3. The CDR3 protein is CSASTGGYEQYF. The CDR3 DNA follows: TGCAGTGCTTCGACAGGGGGGTACGAGCAGTACTTC.

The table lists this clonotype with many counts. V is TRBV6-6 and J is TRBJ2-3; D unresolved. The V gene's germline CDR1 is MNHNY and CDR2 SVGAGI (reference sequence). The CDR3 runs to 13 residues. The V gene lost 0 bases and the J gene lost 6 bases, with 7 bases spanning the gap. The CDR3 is CASSYSRMDTQYF. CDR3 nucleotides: TGTGCCAGCAGTTACTCTAGGATGGATACGCAGTATTTT.

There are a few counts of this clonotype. The CDR3 region is CASSYDQGADYGYTF. The CDR3 DNA is TGTGCCAGCAGTTACGATCAGGGGGCGGACTATGGCTACACCTTC. The chain joins TRBV6-5 to TRBJ1-2, with 8 bases that match TRBD1. The CDR3 totals 15 residues. Germline V CDR1 and CDR2: MNHEY, SVGAGI. The junction had 5 bases not matched to a gene; V was cut back by 2 bases and J by 3 bases.

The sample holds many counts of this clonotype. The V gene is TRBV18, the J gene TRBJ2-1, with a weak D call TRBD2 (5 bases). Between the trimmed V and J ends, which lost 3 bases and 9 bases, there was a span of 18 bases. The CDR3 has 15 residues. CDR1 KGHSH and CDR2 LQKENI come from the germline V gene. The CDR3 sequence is CASSPPVAGGGEQFF. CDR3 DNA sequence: TGTGCCAGCTCACCCCCGGTGGCGGGTGGTGGTGAGCAGTTCTTC.

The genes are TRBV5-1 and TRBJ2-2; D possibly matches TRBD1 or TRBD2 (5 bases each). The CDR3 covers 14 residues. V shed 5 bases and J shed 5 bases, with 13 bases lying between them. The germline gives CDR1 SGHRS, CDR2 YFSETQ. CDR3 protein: CASRESGATGELFF. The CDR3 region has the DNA TGCGCCAGCAGAGAATCCGGGGCAACCGGGGAGCTGTTTTTT. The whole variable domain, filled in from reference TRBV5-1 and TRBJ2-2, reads KAGVTQTPRYLIKTRGQQVTLSCSPISGHRSVSWYQQTPGQGLQFLFEYFSETQRNKGNFPGRFSGRQFSNSRSEMNVSTLELGDSALYLCASRESGATGELFFGEGSRLTVL.

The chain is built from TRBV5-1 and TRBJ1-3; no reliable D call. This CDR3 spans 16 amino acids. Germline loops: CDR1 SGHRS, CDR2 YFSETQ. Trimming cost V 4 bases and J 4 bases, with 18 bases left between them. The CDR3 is CASSPEPASRGNTIYF. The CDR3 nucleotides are TGCGCCAGCAGCCCGGAGCCCGCCTCTAGGGGAAACACCATATATTTT.

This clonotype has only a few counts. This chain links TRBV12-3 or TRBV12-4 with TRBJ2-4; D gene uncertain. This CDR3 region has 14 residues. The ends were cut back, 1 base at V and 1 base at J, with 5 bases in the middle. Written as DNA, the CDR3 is TGTGCCAGCAGTTTAGGGTGGGCCAAAAACATTCAGTACTTC. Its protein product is CASSLGWAKNIQYF.

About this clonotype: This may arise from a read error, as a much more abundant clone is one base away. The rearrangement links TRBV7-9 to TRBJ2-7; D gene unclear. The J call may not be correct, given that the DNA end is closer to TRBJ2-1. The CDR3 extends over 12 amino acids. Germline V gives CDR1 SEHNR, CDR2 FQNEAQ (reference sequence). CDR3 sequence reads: CASSFMNYEQFF. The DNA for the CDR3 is TGTGCCAGCAGCTTTATGAACTACGAGCAGTTCTTC.

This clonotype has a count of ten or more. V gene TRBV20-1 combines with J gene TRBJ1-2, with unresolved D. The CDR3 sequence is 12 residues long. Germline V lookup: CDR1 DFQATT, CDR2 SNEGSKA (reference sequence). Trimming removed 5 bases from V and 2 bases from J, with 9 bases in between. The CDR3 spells CSAPDTNYGYTF. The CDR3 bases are TGCAGTGCTCCCGACACGAACTATGGCTACACCTTC.

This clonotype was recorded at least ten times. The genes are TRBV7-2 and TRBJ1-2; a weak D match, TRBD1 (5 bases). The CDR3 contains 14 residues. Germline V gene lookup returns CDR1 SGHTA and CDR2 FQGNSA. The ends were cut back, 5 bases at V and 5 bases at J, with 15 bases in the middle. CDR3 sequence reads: CASSRPGDGYGYTF. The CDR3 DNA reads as TGTGCCAGCAGCCGACCGGGGGATGGATATGGCTACACCTTC. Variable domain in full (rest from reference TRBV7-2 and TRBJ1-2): GAGVSQSPSNKVTEKGKDVELRCDPISGHTALYWYRQSLGQGLEFLIYFQGNSAPDKSGLPSDRFSAERTGGSVSTLTIQRTQQEDSAVYLCASSRPGDGYGYTFGSGTRLTVV.

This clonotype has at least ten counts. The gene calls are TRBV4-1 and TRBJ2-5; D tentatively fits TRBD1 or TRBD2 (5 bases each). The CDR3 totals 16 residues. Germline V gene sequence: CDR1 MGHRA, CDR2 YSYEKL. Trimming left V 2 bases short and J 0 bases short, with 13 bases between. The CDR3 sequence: CASSQPGTAYQETQYF. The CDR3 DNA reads TGCGCCAGCAGCCAACCTGGGACCGCGTACCAAGAGACCCAGTACTTC.

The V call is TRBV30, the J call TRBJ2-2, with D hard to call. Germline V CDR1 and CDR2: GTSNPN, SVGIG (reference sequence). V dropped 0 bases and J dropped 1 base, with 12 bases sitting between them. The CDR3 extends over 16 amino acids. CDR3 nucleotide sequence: TGTGCCTGGAGTGTTATTGATAATTGGAACACCGGGGAGCTGTTTTTT. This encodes CAWSVIDNWNTGELFF.

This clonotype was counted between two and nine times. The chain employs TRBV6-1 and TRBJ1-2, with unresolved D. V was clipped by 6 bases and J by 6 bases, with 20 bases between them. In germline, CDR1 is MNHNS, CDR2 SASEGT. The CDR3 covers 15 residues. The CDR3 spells CASRNQEILTNGYTF. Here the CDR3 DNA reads TGTGCCAGCAGGAACCAGGAGATATTAACTAATGGCTACACCTTC.

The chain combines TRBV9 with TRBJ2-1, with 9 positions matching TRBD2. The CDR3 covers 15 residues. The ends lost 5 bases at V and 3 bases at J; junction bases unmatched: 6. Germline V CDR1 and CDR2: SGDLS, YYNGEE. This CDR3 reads CASSLSGRLYNEQFF. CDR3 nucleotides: TGTGCCAGCAGTCTCAGCGGGAGGCTCTACAATGAGCAGTTCTTC.

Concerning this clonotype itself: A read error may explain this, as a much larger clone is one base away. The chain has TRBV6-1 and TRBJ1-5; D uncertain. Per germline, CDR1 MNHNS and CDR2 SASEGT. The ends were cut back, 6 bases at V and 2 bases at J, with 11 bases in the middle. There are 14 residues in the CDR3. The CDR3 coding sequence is TGTGCCAGCAGCTCCCCGGACCGCAATCAGCCCCAGCATTTT. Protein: CASSSPDRNQPQHF.

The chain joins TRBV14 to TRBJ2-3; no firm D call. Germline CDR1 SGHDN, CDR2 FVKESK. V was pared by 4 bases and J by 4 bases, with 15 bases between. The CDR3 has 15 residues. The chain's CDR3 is CASSPSVFAADTQYF. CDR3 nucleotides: TGTGCCAGCAGCCCTAGTGTATTCGCGGCAGATACGCAGTATTTT.

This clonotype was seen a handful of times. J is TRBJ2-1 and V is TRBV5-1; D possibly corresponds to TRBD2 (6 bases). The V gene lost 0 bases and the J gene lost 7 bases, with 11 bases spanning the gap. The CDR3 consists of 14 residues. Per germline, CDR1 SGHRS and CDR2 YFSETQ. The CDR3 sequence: CASSLVLGGNEQFF. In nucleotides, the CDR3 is TGCGCCAGCAGCTTGGTTTTGGGAGGAAATGAGCAGTTCTTC.

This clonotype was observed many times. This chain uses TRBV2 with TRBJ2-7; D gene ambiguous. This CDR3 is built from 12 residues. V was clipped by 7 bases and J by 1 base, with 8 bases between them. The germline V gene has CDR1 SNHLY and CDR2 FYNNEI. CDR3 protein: CASNGPSYEQYF. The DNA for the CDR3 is TGTGCCAGCAACGGACCTTCCTACGAGCAGTACTTC.